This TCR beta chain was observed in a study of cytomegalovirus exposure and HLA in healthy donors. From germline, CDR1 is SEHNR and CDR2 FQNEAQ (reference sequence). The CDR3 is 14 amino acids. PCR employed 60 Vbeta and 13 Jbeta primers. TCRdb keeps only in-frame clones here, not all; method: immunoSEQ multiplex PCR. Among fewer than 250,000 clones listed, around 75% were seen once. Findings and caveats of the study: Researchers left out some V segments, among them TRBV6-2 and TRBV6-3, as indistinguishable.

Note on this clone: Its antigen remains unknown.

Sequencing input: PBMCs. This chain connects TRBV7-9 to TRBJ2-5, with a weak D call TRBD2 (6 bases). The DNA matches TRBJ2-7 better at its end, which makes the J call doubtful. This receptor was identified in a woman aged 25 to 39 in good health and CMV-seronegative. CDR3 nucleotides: TGTGCCAGCAGCTTACGGGGGATAAGCTACGAGCAGTACTTC. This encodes CASSLRGISYEQYF.